Given below is one T cell receptor (beta chain) in context. Its antigen is currently unknown. The sample comes from a study of T cells after yellow fever vaccination. Whole-study findings and limits: There was a small share of clonotypes that showed up in both the CD4 and CD8 compartments. Primary-vaccination clones mostly resurfaced post-booster (about 95% CD4, 85% to 90% CD8).

5'RACE template switching generated TCR cDNA, adding a universal primer site and UMIs. TCRdb passed the 5' RACE reads through MiXCR, listing each CDR3 protein once. The data show about 130,000 distinct CDR3 sequences, under 8% seen once. V shed 0 bases and J shed 5 bases, with 7 bases lying between them. The CDR3 is made up of 13 amino acids. Germline loops: CDR1 DFQATT, CDR2 SNEGSKA (reference sequence). The receptor's source is a man aged 25-45 years who received the YFV17D yellow fever vaccine. Material: CD4+ T cells sorted from PBMCs, obtained 10 days after the yellow fever booster vaccination. The chain couples TRBV20-1 to TRBJ2-2; the D is unclear. The CDR3: CSARDWVTGELFF. CDR3 nucleotide sequence: TGCAGTGCTAGAGATTGGGTTACCGGGGAGCTGTTTTTT.